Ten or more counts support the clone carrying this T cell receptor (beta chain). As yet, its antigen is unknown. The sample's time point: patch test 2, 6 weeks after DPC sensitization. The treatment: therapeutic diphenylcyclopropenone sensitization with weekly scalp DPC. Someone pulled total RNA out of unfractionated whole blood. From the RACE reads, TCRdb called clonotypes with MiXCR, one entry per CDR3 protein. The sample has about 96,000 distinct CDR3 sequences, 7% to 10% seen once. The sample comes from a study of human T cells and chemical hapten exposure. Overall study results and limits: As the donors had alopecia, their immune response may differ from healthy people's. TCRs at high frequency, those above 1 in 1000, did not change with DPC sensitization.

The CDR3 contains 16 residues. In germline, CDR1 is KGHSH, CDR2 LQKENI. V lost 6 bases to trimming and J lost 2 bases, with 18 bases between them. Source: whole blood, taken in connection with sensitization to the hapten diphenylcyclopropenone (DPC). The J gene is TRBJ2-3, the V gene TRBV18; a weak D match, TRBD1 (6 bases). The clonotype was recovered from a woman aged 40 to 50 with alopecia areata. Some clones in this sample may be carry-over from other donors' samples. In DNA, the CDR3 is TGTGCCAGCTCCCCTCCCCGGGCAGGGGCCACAGATACGCAGTATTTT. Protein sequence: CASSPPRAGATDTQYF.